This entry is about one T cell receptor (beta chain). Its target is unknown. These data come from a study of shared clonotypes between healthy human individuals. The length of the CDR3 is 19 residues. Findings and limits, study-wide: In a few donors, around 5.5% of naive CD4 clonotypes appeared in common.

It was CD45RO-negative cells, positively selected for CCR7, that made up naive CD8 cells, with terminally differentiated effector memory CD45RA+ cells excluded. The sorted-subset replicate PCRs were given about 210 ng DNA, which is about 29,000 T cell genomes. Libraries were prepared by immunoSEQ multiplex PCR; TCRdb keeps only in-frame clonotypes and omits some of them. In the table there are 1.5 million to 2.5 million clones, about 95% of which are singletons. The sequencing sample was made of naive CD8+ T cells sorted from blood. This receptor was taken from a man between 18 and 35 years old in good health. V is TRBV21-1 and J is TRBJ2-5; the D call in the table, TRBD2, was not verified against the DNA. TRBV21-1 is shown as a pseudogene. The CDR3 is CASSKLKTAGGPLGETQYF. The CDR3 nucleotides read TGTGCCAGCAGCAAGCTAAAAACAGCGGGAGGGCCTCTCGGAGAGACCCAGTACTTC.